The 29 T cell receptor beta chains below were found in one sample sequenced in a study of blood T cell repertoires in COVID-19. TCRdb's copy holds only in-frame clones and misses some; the assay was immunoSEQ multiplex PCR. The repertoire holds some 320,000 clones, about 82% seen once, with roughly 7.8% in the top ten. The sequenced sample was peripheral blood. Receptors originate from a human donor in a cohort sampled during active COVID-19.

The sample holds a few counts of this clone. The CDR3 bases are TGTGCCTGGAGTCCGGGACAGGGTGGTCAGCCCCAGCATTTT. Protein product: CAWSPGQGGQPQHF. The chain couples TRBV30 to TRBJ1-5; 9 nucleotides line up with TRBD1. Germline V lookup: CDR1 GTSNPN, CDR2 SVGIG (reference sequence). Trimming cost V 2 bases and J 6 bases; bases outside gene matches: 5. The CDR3 extends over 14 amino acids.

The chain has TRBV9 and TRBJ2-4, with TRBD1 identical over 7 bases. This CDR3 comprises 15 residues. Germline V CDR1 and CDR2: SGDLS, YYNGEE. With V trimmed by 0 bases and J by 6 bases, 6 bases remained unmatched. The chain's CDR3 is CASSVGQGVRNIQYF. The CDR3 DNA follows: TGTGCCAGCAGCGTAGGACAGGGTGTAAGAAACATTCAGTACTTC.

V is TRBV5-4 and J is TRBJ1-2, with 9 bases aligning to TRBD1. CDR3 length equals 14 residues. Germline assignment: CDR1 SGHNT and CDR2 YYREEE (reference sequence). V shed 0 bases and J 6 bases; nucleotides not matched to a gene: 3. DNA for the CDR3: TGTGCCAGCAGCTTGGACAGGGGGCAGGATGGCTACACCTTC. Protein product: CASSLDRGQDGYTF.

This clone was counted many times. The chain couples TRBV14 to TRBJ2-4; weak D call: TRBD2 (6 bases). V shed 1 base and J shed 1 base, with 14 bases lying between them. Germline loops: CDR1 SGHDN, CDR2 FVKESK. The CDR3 runs 17 residues. The CDR3: CASSQGYRGAAKNIQYF. As DNA, the CDR3 is TGTGCCAGCAGCCAAGGGTACCGCGGGGCGGCCAAAAACATTCAGTACTTC.

The CDR3 coding sequence is TGTGCCAGCAGCCAACTCCAAGAGACCCAGTACTTC. This translates into CASSQLQETQYF. V and J are TRBV3-1 (or the pseudogene TRBV3-2) and TRBJ2-5; D is unresolved. V lost 2 bases and J lost 1, with 2 bases in between. This CDR3 spans 12 amino acids. Germline CDR1 reads LGHDT; CDR2 reads YNNKEL (reference sequence).

V is TRBV12-3 or TRBV12-4 and J is TRBJ1-5; D unclear. The germline V and J ends were trimmed by 7 bases and 5 bases, with 9 bases remaining between them. This CDR3 has 12 residues. The DNA for the CDR3 is TGTGCCAGCACTAACGGGTATCAGCCCCAGCATTTT. It specifies CASTNGYQPQHF.

The chain links TRBV2 to TRBJ1-6; tentatively, D is TRBD1 (5 bases). The germline V gene has CDR1 SNHLY and CDR2 FYNNEI. CDR3 size: 12 residues. V lost 4 bases and J 10 bases, leaving 8 bases between the germline ends. The CDR3 sequence: CASSVGVSPLHF. CDR3 DNA: TGTGCCAGCAGTGTAGGGGTATCACCCCTCCACTTT.

The chain carries TRBV19 and TRBJ2-1; perhaps TRBD1 as D (6 bases). This CDR3 has 13 residues. The germline V gene has CDR1 LNHDA and CDR2 SQIVND (reference sequence). The ends were cut back, 1 base at V and 9 bases at J, with 10 bases in the middle. CDR3 sequence: CASSIALGGEQFF. CDR3 DNA sequence: TGTGCCAGTAGTATAGCCTTAGGGGGTGAGCAGTTCTTC.

The genes are TRBV19 and TRBJ1-2; D remains ambiguous. CDR3 length equals 15 residues. Trimming removed 3 bases at V and 7 bases at J, with 18 bases between. Germline loops: CDR1 LNHDA, CDR2 SQIVND (reference sequence). For the CDR3, the DNA is TGTGCCAGTAGTATCGTCGCCGGGAACTCGGGTGGCTACACCTTC. This codes for CASSIVAGNSGGYTF.

V is TRBV15 and J is TRBJ2-1, with 7 bases lining up with TRBD2. V lost 0 bases, J lost 9 bases, and 8 bases stayed unmatched. From germline, CDR1 is LNHNV and CDR2 YYDKDF (reference sequence). The CDR3 sequence is 15 residues long. This chain's CDR3 is CATSRDLGGGGEQFF. The CDR3 region has the DNA TGTGCCACCAGCAGAGATTTAGGCGGCGGGGGTGAGCAGTTCTTC.

V is TRBV30 and J is TRBJ1-2; the match to TRBD1 covers 9 bases. The CDR3 sequence is 16 residues long. Germline assignment: CDR1 GTSNPN and CDR2 SVGIG (reference sequence). J lost 4 bases, V lost 2 bases, and 11 bases had no gene match. The CDR3 DNA reads TGTGCCTGGAGTCCACCGACAGGGGGTTTGCGCTATGGCTACACCTTC. This encodes CAWSPPTGGLRYGYTF.

V usage is TRBV6-5 and J usage is TRBJ1-1, with D hard to call. V dropped 6 bases and J dropped 10 bases, with 18 bases sitting between them. The CDR3 spans 13 residues. Germline assignment: CDR1 MNHEY and CDR2 SVGAGI. CDR3 loop: CASRMFGFGRAFF. The CDR3 DNA reads TGTGCCAGCAGGATGTTTGGATTTGGGAGAGCTTTCTTT.

V is TRBV20-1 and J is TRBJ1-2, with 7 bases matching TRBD1. This CDR3 comprises 13 residues. The ends lost 3 bases at V and 2 bases at J; junction bases unmatched: 3. Germline V gene lookup returns CDR1 DFQATT and CDR2 SNEGSKA (reference sequence). The CDR3 reads CSASTGENYGYTF. CDR3 bases: TGCAGTGCTAGTACAGGGGAAAACTATGGCTACACCTTC.

The gene calls are TRBV3-1 (or the pseudogene TRBV3-2) and TRBJ2-3, with 7 bases fitting TRBD2. The CDR3 loop spans 15 amino acids. V shed 0 bases and J 6 bases; nucleotides not matched to a gene: 6. Per the germline V gene, CDR1 is LGHDT and CDR2 is YNNKEL (reference sequence). For the CDR3, the DNA is TGTGCCAGCAGCCAAGATTCGAGCGGGGCGGATACGCAGTATTTT. Protein product: CASSQDSSGADTQYF.

A remark on this clone: The DNA is left out, because the CDR3 cannot be placed on it with certainty; the CDR3 is given as TCRdb lists it. The V gene is TRBV5-6, the J gene TRBJ1-4. CDR1 and CDR2 from the germline V gene are SGHDT and YYEEEE. The CDR3 is 14 amino acids long, termini counted. The CDR3 sequence is CASSFGEGFEKLFF.

V is TRBV14 and J is TRBJ1-1, with D perhaps matching TRBD1 (5 bases). Trimming removed 3 bases from V and 6 bases from J, with 11 bases in between. This CDR3 spans 13 amino acids. CDR1 and CDR2 from the germline V gene are SGHDN and FVKESK. The CDR3 DNA reads as TGTGCCAGCAGCCAGGGCCCCAGGGCTGAAGCTTTCTTT. Residues: CASSQGPRAEAFF.

The V call is TRBV5-6, the J call TRBJ1-3; D possibly corresponds to TRBD1 (5 bases). With 2 bases removed from V and 0 bases from J, the gap between germline ends came to 15 bases. This CDR3 contains 17 residues. Germline V CDR1 and CDR2: SGHDT, YYEEEE. CDR3 in amino acids: CASSFSSQVVSGNTIYF. DNA of the CDR3: TGTGCCAGCAGCTTCAGTTCACAGGTGGTCTCTGGAAACACCATATATTTT.

The V call is TRBV19, the J call TRBJ2-3; D perhaps matches TRBD1 (6 bases). Germline CDR1 reads LNHDA; CDR2 reads SQIVND (reference sequence). V dropped 5 bases and J dropped 2 bases, with 23 bases sitting between them. CDR3 length: 18 amino acids. The CDR3 nucleotides are TGTGCCAGTAGTTCTCAAATACCCAGGGGTGGGCACACAGATACGCAGTATTTT. It specifies CASSSQIPRGGHTDTQYF.

For the CDR3, the DNA is TGTGCCAGCAGCCCAAGAGTGGGGGCTAGGAACACTGAAGCTTTCTTT. Amino acids: CASSPRVGARNTEAFF. J is TRBJ1-1 and V is TRBV4-2; possible D gene TRBD1, 6 bases. Looked up from germline, CDR1 is LGHNA and CDR2 is YNFKEQ. The CDR3 totals 16 residues. V shed 4 bases and J shed 1 base, with 16 bases lying between them.

In this sample, this clone turned up a few times. The chain couples TRBV24-1 to TRBJ2-7; 9 bases align to TRBD1. V lost 3 bases, J lost 0 bases, and 2 bases stayed unmatched. Germline V lookup: CDR1 KGHDR, CDR2 SFDVKD. This CDR3 is 15 amino acids long. CDR3 region: CATSDGTGSSYEQYF. Here the CDR3 DNA reads TGTGCCACCAGTGATGGGACAGGGAGCTCCTACGAGCAGTACTTC.

The J gene is TRBJ1-5, the V gene TRBV5-5, with unresolved D. Between the trimmed V and J ends, which lost 6 bases and 3 bases, there was a span of 10 bases. CDR1 and CDR2 (germline): SGHKS, YYEKEE (reference sequence). CDR3 length: 13 residues. Here the CDR3 reads CASTWSYNQPQHF. The CDR3 DNA reads TGTGCCAGCACTTGGTCCTACAATCAGCCCCAGCATTTT.

This rearrangement joins TRBV5-1 to TRBJ1-5; 7 bases map to TRBD1. CDR3 length equals 13 residues. CDR1 and CDR2 (germline): SGHRS, YFSETQ. The V segment lost 2 bases and the J segment 9 bases; nucleotides outside the gene matches: 5. The CDR3, as DNA: TGCGCCAGCAGCTTTGACAGGGAAATGCCCCAGCATTTT. Protein: CASSFDREMPQHF.

This rearrangement joins TRBV5-1 to TRBJ2-1, with 8 nucleotides matching TRBD1. V shed 4 bases and J 0 bases; nucleotides not matched to a gene: 9. This CDR3 region has 17 residues. CDR1 is SGHRS and CDR2 is YFSETQ in the germline V gene. The CDR3 loop reads CASSPKPQGGSYNEQFF. CDR3 bases: TGCGCCAGCAGCCCGAAGCCACAGGGGGGCTCCTACAATGAGCAGTTCTTC.

This chain joins TRBV19 and TRBJ2-3, with D possibly being TRBD1 (5 bases). V was cut by 10 bases and J by 2 bases, with 16 bases left in between. CDR3 size: 14 residues. Germline V lookup: CDR1 LNHDA, CDR2 SQIVND (reference sequence). In nucleotides, the CDR3 is TGTGCCACCCGCACAGGTCAGGCCACAGATACGCAGTATTTT. It is translated as CATRTGQATDTQYF. Complete variable domain (other parts from reference TRBV19 and TRBJ2-3): DGGITQSPKYLFRKEGQNVTLSCEQNLNHDAMYWYRQDPGQGLRLIYYSQIVNDFQKGDIAEGYSVSREKKESFPLTVTSAQKNPTAFYLCATRTGQATDTQYFGPGTRLTVL.

The chain links TRBV25-1 to TRBJ2-1, with a weak D call TRBD2 (5 bases). Trimming cost V 1 base and J 0 bases, with 10 bases left between them. The CDR3 is 16 amino acids. The V gene's germline CDR1 is MGHDK and CDR2 SYGVNS. The CDR3 loop reads CASSESAGISYNEQFF. The CDR3 DNA reads as TGTGCCAGCAGTGAATCTGCCGGGATCTCCTACAATGAGCAGTTCTTC.

This rearrangement joins TRBV5-4 to TRBJ2-1, with D unclear. The CDR3 extends over 17 amino acids. V was cut by 6 bases and J by 2 bases, with 21 bases left in between. Germline V gene lookup returns CDR1 SGHNT and CDR2 YYREEE (reference sequence). The CDR3 region has the DNA TGTGCCAGCACCTCGTACTCGGTGCAAACCGCCTACAATGAGCAGTTCTTC. Protein sequence: CASTSYSVQTAYNEQFF.

The rearrangement joins TRBV3-1 (or the pseudogene TRBV3-2) to TRBJ1-3; 7 bases align to TRBD1. The CDR3 runs to 14 residues. V gave up 4 bases and J gave up 4 bases; unmatched junction bases: 4. Germline assignment: CDR1 LGHDT and CDR2 YNNKEL (reference sequence). CDR3 in DNA: TGTGCCAGCAGCCCTCGACAGGGAGGAAACACCATATATTTT. Residues: CASSPRQGGNTIYF.

This chain uses TRBV5-4 with TRBJ2-2; tentatively, D is TRBD2 (6 bases). The germline gives CDR1 SGHNT, CDR2 YYREEE (reference sequence). V dropped 2 bases and J dropped 0 bases, with 11 bases sitting between them. This CDR3 is built from 16 residues. This CDR3 reads CASSLGRGANTGELFF. In nucleotides, the CDR3 is TGTGCCAGCAGCTTAGGGCGGGGCGCGAACACCGGGGAGCTGTTTTTT.

The chain uses TRBV3-1 (or the pseudogene TRBV3-2) and TRBJ1-1; D is possibly TRBD1 (6 bases). V was clipped by 3 bases and J by 1 base, with 12 bases between them. The CDR3 extends over 15 amino acids. The germline gives CDR1 LGHDT, CDR2 YNNKEL (reference sequence). The CDR3 nucleotides read TGTGCCAGCAGCCAGAACAGGGATCGGAACACTGAAGCTTTCTTT. It codes for CASSQNRDRNTEAFF.